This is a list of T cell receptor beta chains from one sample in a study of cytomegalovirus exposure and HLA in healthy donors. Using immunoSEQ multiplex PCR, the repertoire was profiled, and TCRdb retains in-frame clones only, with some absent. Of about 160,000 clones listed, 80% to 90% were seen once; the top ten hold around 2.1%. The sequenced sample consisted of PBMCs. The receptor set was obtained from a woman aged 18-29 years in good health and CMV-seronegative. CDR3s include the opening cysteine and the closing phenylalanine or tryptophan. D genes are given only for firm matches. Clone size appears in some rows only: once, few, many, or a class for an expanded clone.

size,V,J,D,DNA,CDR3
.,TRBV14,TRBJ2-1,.,TGTGCCAGCAGCCAAGTGGGGCGTCAGGGTGAGCAGTTCTTC,CASSQVGRQGEQFF
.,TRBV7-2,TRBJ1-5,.,TGTGCCAGCAGCTTAGGGAGCGACAGGCACCAGCCCCAGCATTTT,CASSLGSDRHQPQHF
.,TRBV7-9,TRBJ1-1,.,TGTGCCAGCAGCTTCTCACAGACAAACACTGAAGCTTTCTTT,CASSFSQTNTEAFF
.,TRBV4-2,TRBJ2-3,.,TGTGCCAGCAGCGGAGGGACTAGCACAGATACGCAGTATTTT,CASSGGTSTDTQYF
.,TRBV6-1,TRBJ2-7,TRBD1,TGTGCCAGTAGATCCGGGACAGGCGGGGTCTACGAGCAGTACTTC,CASRSGTGGVYEQYF
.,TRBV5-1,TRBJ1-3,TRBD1,TGCGCCAGCAGCCCACAGGGGGAGGCTGGAAACACCATATATTTT,CASSPQGEAGNTIYF
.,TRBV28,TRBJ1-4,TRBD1,TGTGCCAGCAGTTTTAGGGGGCTTCTTCGGGAAAAACTGTTTTTT,CASSFRGLLREKLFF
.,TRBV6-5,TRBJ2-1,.,TGTGCCAGCACTGGGCGGGGCAACAGTGAGCAGTTCTTC,CASTGRGNSEQFF
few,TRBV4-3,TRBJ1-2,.,TGCGCCAGCAGCCAAGGAAACACAATCTATGGCTACACCTTC,CASSQGNTIYGYTF
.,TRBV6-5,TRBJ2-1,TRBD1,TGTGCCAGCAGTTACTCGATCACAGGGGGGAAAGGTGAGCAGTTCTTC,CASSYSITGGKGEQFF
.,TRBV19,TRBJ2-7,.,TGTGCCAGTAGTTACACACGGACAGCCTACTACGAGCAGTACTTC,CASSYTRTAYYEQYF
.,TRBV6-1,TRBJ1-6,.,TGTGCCAGCAGTGAATATTCAAATCGGGTGCTTAATTCACCCCTCCACTTT,CASSEYSNRVLNSPLHF
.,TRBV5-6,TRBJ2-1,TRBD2,TGTGCCAGCAGCTTGGGAACTAGCGGGGGCATAGATGAGCAGTTCTTC,CASSLGTSGGIDEQFF
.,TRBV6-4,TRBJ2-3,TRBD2,TGTGCCAGCAGAACTCTAGCGGGAGGCACAGATACGCAGTATTTT,CASRTLAGGTDTQYF
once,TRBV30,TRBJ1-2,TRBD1,TGTGCCTGGACTTCAGGGGGCATCTATGGCTACACCTTC,CAWTSGGIYGYTF
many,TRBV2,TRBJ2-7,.,TGTGCCAGCAGTGAAATCCAGTGGCGGGGTCGGATAAAAGATGGGCAGTACTTC,CASSEIQWRGRIKDGQYF
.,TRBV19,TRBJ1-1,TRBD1,TGTGCCAGTAGTATGACAGGGGGGAACACTGAAGCTTTCTTT,CASSMTGGNTEAFF
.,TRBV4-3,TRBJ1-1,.,TGCGCCAGCAGCCAGGGGTTACAGGTGAACACTGAAGCTTTCTTT,CASSQGLQVNTEAFF
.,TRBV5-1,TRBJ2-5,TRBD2,TGCGCCAGCAGCTTGGGGCCCGGACGACCAGCGGGGCACCAAGAGACCCAGTACTTC,CASSLGPGRPAGHQETQYF
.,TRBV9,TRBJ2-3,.,TGTGCCAGCAGCAAGCAGGGAACGCAAGATACGCAGTATTTT,CASSKQGTQDTQYF
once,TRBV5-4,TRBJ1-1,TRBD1,TGTGCCAGCAGCTGGGTCACAGGGGCGGGCACTGAAGCTTTCTTT,CASSWVTGAGTEAFF
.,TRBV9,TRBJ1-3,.,TGTGCCAGCAGCGTAGGAGGGTTAAACACCATATATTTT,CASSVGGLNTIYF
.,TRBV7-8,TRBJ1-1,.,TGTGCCAGCAGCGGACCGGTTCGGGGTCAAGCTTTCTTT,CASSGPVRGQAFF
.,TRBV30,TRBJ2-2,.,TGTGCCTGGAGTGTAGGGGTTAGGAGGGTTACCGGGGAGCTGTTTTTT,CAWSVGVRRVTGELFF
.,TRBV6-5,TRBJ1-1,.,TGTGCCAGCGGAATTCCCCAGGGGACCAACACTGAAGCTTTCTTT,CASGIPQGTNTEAFF
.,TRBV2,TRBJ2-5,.,TGTGCCAGCAGTGAATTGGGGGCCGCCCAAGAGACCCAGTACTTC,CASSELGAAQETQYF
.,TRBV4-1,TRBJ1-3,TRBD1,TGCGCCAGCAGTAAAGGACAGGGGGCCTCAGGAAACACCATATATTTT,CASSKGQGASGNTIYF
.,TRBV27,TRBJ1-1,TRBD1,TGTGCCAGCAGTTCCCTCGACAGGGACACTGAAGCTTTCTTT,CASSSLDRDTEAFF
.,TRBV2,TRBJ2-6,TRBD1,TGTGCCAGCAGTCCGGGACAGGGGTACTCTGGGGCCAACGTCCTGACTTTC,CASSPGQGYSGANVLTF
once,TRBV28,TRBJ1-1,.,TGTGCCAGCAGTTTTCGGTGGGGGCCTAACGCTTTCTTT,CASSFRWGPNAFF
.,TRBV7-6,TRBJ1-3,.,TGTGCCAGCAGCTTAGGAGCGGTCTCTGGAAACACCATATATTTT,CASSLGAVSGNTIYF
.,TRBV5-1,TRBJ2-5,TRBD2,TGCGCCAGCAGCTTGCCTAGCGGGGCCCAAGAGACCCAGTACTTC,CASSLPSGAQETQYF
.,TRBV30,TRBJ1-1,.,TGTGCCAGTTTGGGGGCCGGGAACACTGAAGCTTTCTTT,CASLGAGNTEAFF
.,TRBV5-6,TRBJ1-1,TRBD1,TGTGCCAGCAGCCTCCCGGGACAGGGAATAACTGAAGCTTTCTTT,CASSLPGQGITEAFF
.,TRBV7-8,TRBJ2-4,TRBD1,TGTGCCAGCAGCTTAGAAGGGGGGACAGGGGTATTC,CASSLEGGTGVF
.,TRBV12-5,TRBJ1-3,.,TGTGCTAGTGGTTTGGTACACGCTGGAAACACCATATATTTT,CASGLVHAGNTIYF
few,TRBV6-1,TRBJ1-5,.,TGTGCCAGCAGTGAAGTCTTTAGCAATCAGCCCCAGCATTTT,CASSEVFSNQPQHF
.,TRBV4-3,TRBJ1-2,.,TGCGCCAGCAGCCCGACAGAGGCTAACTATGGCTACACCTTC,CASSPTEANYGYTF
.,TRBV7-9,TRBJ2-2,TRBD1,TGTGCCAGCAGCTTAGCGCAAGGGGGCTTAACCGGGGAGCTGTTTTTT,CASSLAQGGLTGELFF
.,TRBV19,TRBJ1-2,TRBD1,TGTGCCAGTACCCCGGGACAGAACTATGGCTACACCTTC,CASTPGQNYGYTF
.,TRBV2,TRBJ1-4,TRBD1,TGTGCCAGCAGTGAACAGGGGGATGAAAAACTGTTTTTT,CASSEQGDEKLFF
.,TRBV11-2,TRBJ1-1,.,TGTGCCAGCAGTCCCTCAGGGAGGTTCCACACTGAAGCTTTCTTT,CASSPSGRFHTEAFF
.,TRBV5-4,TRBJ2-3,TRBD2,TGTGCCGACTCACAGCGGGAGAGAACAGATACGCAGTATTTT,CADSQRERTDTQYF
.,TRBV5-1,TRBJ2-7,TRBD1,TGCGCCAGCAGCTCCGGACAGGTCCCCTACGAGCAGTACTTC,CASSSGQVPYEQYF